This T cell receptor beta chain is from a study of identical twins listed by TCRdb under 2016. Turning to the overall study: TCR alpha and beta repertoires from monozygotic twins, unrelated adults of various ages and cord blood were deep-sequenced to test whether fetal clonotypes persist. To rule out contamination, replicate twin experiments were performed at different times with different library preparation protocols.

The full study reports these points: The excess sharing between twins in beta out-of-frame sequences was weaker because fewer shared sequences reduced the signal-to-noise ratio. Recombination models systematically underestimated out-of-frame TCR alpha sharing in monozygotic twins but agreed with sharing between unrelated individuals. Conclusions relied on cross-sectional statistical analysis, since the same donors could not be followed over many years. Out-of-frame TCR alpha sequences shared between twins showed an excess of low generation-probability sequences compared with coincidental sharing between unrelated individuals. Fewer insertions were carried by abundant cord blood beta clonotypes; a weaker similar trend was observed in young adult naive repertoires, while no such trend was observed in memory repertoires. Zero-insertion analyses could be partly confounded by invariant T cells such as MAIT and iNKT, though diverse VJ usage argued against such confounding for most clonotypes.

Library prep was done by 5' RACE. Reads for this sample came from an Illumina HiSeq 2000. Template switching introduced a universal primer binding site; the final cDNA contained a unique molecular identifier, enabling accurate counting of TCR cDNA molecules. Specific primers in the conserved constant-segment region were used to synthesize first-strand cDNA for the TCR alpha and beta chains. To control for contamination, every cDNA library was double barcoded, receiving both a SMART-Mk sample barcode and Illumina barcodes. TruSeq adapter sequences and Illumina sample barcodes were added in two successive PCR steps. Sequencing of the TCR alpha and beta cDNA libraries was done on the Illumina HiSeq platform using custom primers. In the original analysis: Unique molecular identifiers were extracted from raw reads with MiGEC, and CDR3 positions were determined with MiXCR. Recombination models were inferred per individual with the repgenHMM and IGoR tools using an EM algorithm. The analysis of shared clonotypes was done with the tcR package in R, with sharing normalized by the product of cloneset sizes. To study raw recombination free of thymic and clonal selection effects, out-of-frame nonproductive sequences were analyzed. TCRdb redid the processing of the public reads, applying fastp at Q25 and MiXCR, and retained in-frame beta chains. Entries are consolidated by CDR3 protein sequence, retaining the most common genes and DNA. The V and J calls reflect TCRdb's pipeline rather than the authors' work. The sample data list around 490,000 distinct CDR3 sequences, and about 15% of these were observed just once. Of the sample, roughly 0.44% is held by the ten largest clones.

Only healthy Caucasian donors were included. The twin cohort consisted of three pairs of female monozygotic twins, all aged roughly 18 to 30 years. CD4+ and CD8+ T cell populations were isolated with positive isolation kits from Invitrogen. Worth noting for this clonotype: The antigen this receptor binds is unknown. There are no base qualities to consult, and no much larger clone falls within one base.

For CDR1 and CDR2, the germline V gene (reference sequence) lists LGHDT and YNNKEL. V is cut by 4 bases and J by 0 bases, and the space between the germline ends is 15 bases. Spanning cysteine to phenylalanine, the CDR3 consists of 16 amino acids. Solely the CDR3 DNA is kept, with 48 bases framed from the first base. This same sample was also part of a study on yellow fever vaccine responses in identical twins. Per that second paper: The authors reported that the T cell response to vaccination in identical twins appeared partly convergent and partly personalized. Focusing on identical twins, the study followed the T cell clones that responded to the vaccine, and did so with precision.

The sequencing sample was made of CD4+ T cells sorted from blood. This clonotype originated in a woman aged 18-29 years in good health. Recombination linked TRBV3-1 to TRBJ2-5, with TRBD1 perhaps the D gene, on 5 matching bases. The CDR3 region reads CASSLHPDKYQETQYF. The sequence in DNA is TGTGCCAGCAGCCTACATCCGGACAAGTACCAAGAGACCCAGTACTTC.